This T cell receptor beta chain was obtained from a study of long-term antiretroviral therapy in people with HIV. They ran version v3.0 of the immunoSEQ assay at survey level. Clones were read by immunoSEQ multiplex PCR, and TCRdb kept only the in-frame ones, dropping some. The profile shows about 20,000 clones, less than 80% of them singletons. Trimming cost V 5 bases and J 2 bases, with 2 bases left between them. This CDR3 spans 10 amino acids. The V gene's germline CDR1 is SQVTM and CDR2 ANQGSEA. The material sequenced was unsorted PBMCs, taken 0.3 years after starting antiretroviral therapy. The chain employs TRBV29-1 and TRBJ2-3; D gene unclear. This receptor was identified in a woman in her forties or fifties with HIV. The CDR3 protein is CSVHTDTQYF. The DNA of the CDR3 is TGCAGCGTTCACACAGATACGCAGTATTTT.